This T cell receptor beta chain was recovered during a study of blood T cells in healthy people across ages. Broader study findings: Unknown donor CMV status possibly confounded expanded clonotype changes. When set beside aged donors, long-lived donors presented more naive CD4+ cells and higher diversity.

The amount of total RNA extracted per sample was at least 5.5 micrograms. As concerns this clonotype: Its antigen remains unknown.

The CDR3 runs to 16 residues. CDR1 and CDR2 from the germline V gene are MDHEN and SYDVKM. It was with a sample-barcoded 5' primer and a J-beta primer mix that a second PCR of roughly 7 to 12 cycles was run. Each cDNA molecule was tagged by a template-switch adaptor that had 12 random nucleotides. TCRdb reprocessed the 5' RACE reads with MiXCR, giving one entry per CDR3 protein. The data show over 600,000 distinct CDR3 sequences, with around 21% seen just once and about 3.6% held by the top ten. The receptor comes from a man in his 70s in good health. The sample taken for sequencing was blood. The chain couples TRBV28 to TRBJ2-5; 7 bases are a match to TRBD2. The last part of the DNA fits TRBJ2-7 better; the J call may be wrong. This chain's CDR3 is CASSILLSGIPYEQYF. The CDR3 DNA is TGTGCCAGCAGTATCCTGTTAAGCGGGATCCCCTACGAGCAGTACTTC.